The rows below give T cell receptor beta chains drawn from one sample of a study of PD-L1 blockade in urothelial cancer. The protocol was immunoSEQ multiplex PCR, while the TCRdb copy is restricted to in-frame clones and leaves out a portion. Of around 80,000 clones listed, about 90% were seen once; the top ten hold about 6%. Source: PBMCs, taken around atezolizumab (anti-PD-L1) treatment. The source of these receptors is a woman in her 70s with urothelial cancer. CDR3s include the opening cysteine and the closing phenylalanine or tryptophan. Fields, in order: D gene, J gene, clone size, CDR3 length, V gene, CDR3 DNA, CDR3 protein. A D gene is named only where the DNA matches it firmly. The listing skips clone size in some rows; elsewhere it reads once, few, many or a size class.

D: TRBD1
J: TRBJ2-7
size: .
length: 18
V: TRBV7-6
DNA: TGTGCCAGCTCCCCAGGGCAGGGGGCAGGGGGGATATGGTGGGAGCAGTACTTC
CDR3: CASSPGQGAGGIWWEQYF

D: .
J: TRBJ2-7
size: .
length: 15
V: TRBV19
DNA: TGTGCCAGTAGTATTTCTGCGTCCGCGGTCTACGAGCAGTACTTC
CDR3: CASSISASAVYEQYF

D: TRBD1
J: TRBJ1-1
size: .
length: 15
V: TRBV27
DNA: TGTGCCAGCAGCGCGGACGAGGGGGCGCACACTGAAGCTTTCTTT
CDR3: CASSADEGAHTEAFF

D: TRBD1
J: TRBJ1-4
size: .
length: 14
V: TRBV6-5
DNA: TGTGCCAGCAGCCAAGGACAGGGGGCCCGTAGTCTGTTTTTT
CDR3: CASSQGQGARSLFF

D: TRBD1
J: TRBJ2-3
size: .
length: 19
V: TRBV7-9
DNA: TGTGCCAGCAGCCCGGGACGGAGACAGGGGTCTGCCAGCACAGATACGCAGTATTTT
CDR3: CASSPGRRQGSASTDTQYF

D: TRBD2
J: TRBJ2-7
size: once
length: 16
V: TRBV18
DNA: TGTGCCAGCTCACCACCGCGGACTAGCGGTCCCTACGAGCAGTACTTC
CDR3: CASSPPRTSGPYEQYF

D: .
J: TRBJ1-1
size: .
length: 13
V: TRBV19
DNA: TGTGCCAGTATCCCACGCGGGGGCACTGAAGCTTTCTTT
CDR3: CASIPRGGTEAFF

D: TRBD1
J: TRBJ2-7
size: .
length: 14
V: TRBV5-5
DNA: TGTGCCAGCAGCTTGGACAGGGGGCCCTACGAGCAGTACTTC
CDR3: CASSLDRGPYEQYF

D: .
J: TRBJ1-6
size: .
length: 18
V: TRBV21-1
DNA: TGTGCCAGCAGCAAAGAGAGACAGGGGAGCTCCTATAATTCACCCCTCCACTTT
CDR3: CASSKERQGSSYNSPLHF

D: .
J: TRBJ1-4
size: .
length: 16
V: TRBV9
DNA: TGTGCCAGCAGCGTAGGGGGGGTTGCAACTAATGAAAAACTGTTTTTT
CDR3: CASSVGGVATNEKLFF

D: TRBD1
J: TRBJ2-2
size: .
length: 16
V: TRBV7-9
DNA: TGTGCCAGCAGCCCGGGGACAGGACCAAACACCGGGGAGCTGTTTTTT
CDR3: CASSPGTGPNTGELFF

D: .
J: TRBJ1-5
size: few
length: 13
V: TRBV5-5
DNA: TGTGCCAGCACCCCGGGGGGCGGGCAGCCCCAGCATTTT
CDR3: CASTPGGGQPQHF

D: .
J: TRBJ2-3
size: .
length: 12
V: TRBV2
DNA: TGTGCCAGCAGTGCTAGGGGTCATACGCAGTATTTT
CDR3: CASSARGHTQYF

D: TRBD1
J: TRBJ2-5
size: .
length: 14
V: TRBV6-5
DNA: TGTGCCAGCAGTCAGACAGGGGGCTGGGAGACCCAGTACTTC
CDR3: CASSQTGGWETQYF

D: TRBD1
J: TRBJ2-3
size: .
length: 15
V: TRBV30
DNA: TGTGCCTGGAGGAGAAGGGGGCTTAACACAGATACGCAGTATTTT
CDR3: CAWRRRGLNTDTQYF

D: .
J: TRBJ2-1
size: .
length: 14
V: TRBV9
DNA: TGTGCCAGCAGTCCTATCATGCTCCCCTTCGAGCAGTTCTTC
CDR3: CASSPIMLPFEQFF

D: TRBD2
J: TRBJ2-7
size: .
length: 16
V: TRBV28
DNA: TGTGCCAGCAGTTTATCCGTAGCGGGAGTCCAAAGGGAGCAGTACTTC
CDR3: CASSLSVAGVQREQYF

D: .
J: TRBJ1-1
size: once
length: 15
V: TRBV10-3
DNA: TGTGCCATCAGGGGGGGGGCGGGTATGAACACTGAAGCTTTCTTT
CDR3: CAIRGGAGMNTEAFF

D: .
J: TRBJ1-2
size: few
length: 14
V: TRBV27
DNA: TGTGCCAGCAGTTTATCGGGGTTCAGGGGTGGCTACACCTTC
CDR3: CASSLSGFRGGYTF

D: TRBD1
J: TRBJ2-7
size: few
length: 13
V: TRBV5-1
DNA: TGCGCCAGCAGCTCGGACAGGGGCTACGAGCAGTACTTC
CDR3: CASSSDRGYEQYF

D: TRBD2
J: TRBJ2-1
size: .
length: 15
V: TRBV11-3
DNA: TGTGCCAGCAGCTCCTTCGAGGGTAGCGGGGATAAGCAGTTCTTC
CDR3: CASSSFEGSGDKQFF

D: .
J: TRBJ2-7
size: .
length: 11
V: TRBV5-6
DNA: TGTGCCAGCAGCTGGCAATACGAGCAGTACTTC
CDR3: CASSWQYEQYF

D: TRBD1
J: TRBJ1-1
size: .
length: 12
V: TRBV10-3
DNA: TGTGCCACACAGGGGGGTGACACTGAAGCTTTCTTT
CDR3: CATQGGDTEAFF

D: .
J: TRBJ2-1
size: once
length: 15
V: TRBV18
DNA: TGTGCCAGCTCACCAACAGGTGGGGTGGCTAATGAGCAGTTCTTC
CDR3: CASSPTGGVANEQFF

D: .
J: TRBJ2-7
size: .
length: 14
V: TRBV27
DNA: TGTGCCAGCAGTTTTGGGCAGGGAGGATACGAGCAGTACTTC
CDR3: CASSFGQGGYEQYF

D: TRBD2
J: TRBJ2-7
size: .
length: 16
V: TRBV18
DNA: TGTGCCAGCTCACCTCCTAGCGGGAGTCTAGCTTACGAGCAGTACTTC
CDR3: CASSPPSGSLAYEQYF

D: TRBD1
J: TRBJ1-6
size: .
length: 16
V: TRBV6-6
DNA: TGTGCCAGCAGTTACTCACCAGGGGGGTGGGGTTCACCCCTCCACTTT
CDR3: CASSYSPGGWGSPLHF

D: TRBD1
J: TRBJ1-2
size: .
length: 14
V: TRBV5-6
DNA: TGTGCCAGCAGCTGGGACAGGGTTTTTCCTGGCTACACCTTC
CDR3: CASSWDRVFPGYTF